The 30 T cell receptor beta chains in this list originate from one sample, sequenced in a study of cytomegalovirus exposure and HLA in healthy donors. PCR employed 60 Vbeta and 13 Jbeta primers. Method: immunoSEQ multiplex PCR; TCRdb's copy keeps in-frame clones and lacks some. The table includes about 130,000 clones, over 60% detected once. Sequenced: PBMCs. The receptors were sampled from a human donor in good health.

The chain employs TRBV6-6 and TRBJ1-5, with D possibly TRBD1 on 5 matching bases. This CDR3 contains 13 residues. The V gene lost 7 bases and the J gene lost 2 bases, with 9 bases spanning the gap. Looked up from germline, CDR1 is MNHNY and CDR2 is SVGAGI (reference sequence). This chain's CDR3 is CASNVQGNQPQHF. The CDR3 nucleotides read TGTGCCAGCAACGTACAGGGCAATCAGCCCCAGCATTTT.

The V gene is TRBV28, the J gene TRBJ2-7, with D perhaps TRBD2 (7 bases). Germline V CDR1 and CDR2: MDHEN, SYDVKM. V was clipped by 4 bases and J by 4 bases, with 17 bases between them. This CDR3 is 15 amino acids long. DNA of the CDR3: TGTGCCAGCAGTTCGAATGGCGGGGGCCAATACGAGCAGTACTTC. Its translation is CASSSNGGGQYEQYF. The complete variable domain, with remaining parts taken from reference TRBV28 and TRBJ2-7, reads DVKVTQSSRYLVKRTGEKVFLECVQDMDHENMFWYRQDPGLGLRLIYFSYDVKMKEKGDIPEGYSVSREKKERFSLILESASTNQTSMYLCASSSNGGGQYEQYFGPGTRLTVT.

The V and J genes are TRBV4-1 and TRBJ2-1, with 13 bases matching TRBD2. The CDR3 runs to 16 residues. Unmatched junction bases numbered 12, after V lost 3 bases and J lost 13 bases. Germline values: CDR1 MGHRA, CDR2 YSYEKL. The CDR3 loop is CASSQAGTSGELFQFF. CDR3 in DNA: TGCGCCAGCAGCCAGGCGGGGACTAGCGGGGAGCTATTTCAGTTCTTC.

The chain uses TRBV11-2 and TRBJ2-7; tentative D call: TRBD1 (6 bases). Trimming removed 3 bases from V and 1 base from J, with 16 bases in between. The CDR3 is 16 amino acids. Germline CDR1 reads SGHAT; CDR2 reads FQNNGV. In nucleotides, the CDR3 is TGTGCCAGCAGCTTTCCGACAGGCCGACTTTCCTACGAGCAGTACTTC. This gives the protein CASSFPTGRLSYEQYF.

This clone was counted between two and nine times. The rearrangement joins TRBV7-9 to TRBJ1-5, with 8 bases aligning to TRBD1. The CDR3 is 14 amino acids. V was clipped by 5 bases and J by 5 bases; unmatched bases: 5. Germline assignment: CDR1 SEHNR and CDR2 FQNEAQ (reference sequence). The CDR3: CASSPNRGDQPQHF. CDR3 sequence (DNA): TGTGCCAGCAGCCCAAACAGGGGGGATCAGCCCCAGCATTTT.

The V gene is TRBV9, the J gene TRBJ1-1, with 7 nucleotides matching TRBD1. V shed 6 bases, J shed 1 base, and the junction held 6 bases outside the gene matches. The CDR3 is made up of 14 amino acids. The germline V gene encodes CDR1 SGDLS and CDR2 YYNGEE. This CDR3 is CASTRDSSNTEAFF. The CDR3 coding sequence is TGTGCCAGCACCAGGGACAGTTCGAACACTGAAGCTTTCTTT.

The chain couples TRBV5-1 to TRBJ1-4; D may be TRBD1 (6 bases). The CDR3 is 14 amino acids. Germline CDR1 SGHRS, CDR2 YFSETQ. Trimming removed 7 bases at V and 5 bases at J, with 15 bases between. CDR3 amino acids: CASRGRGANEKLFF. CDR3 coding DNA: TGCGCCAGCCGCGGGAGGGGGGCGAATGAAAAACTGTTTTTT. The entire variable domain, with the rest obtained from reference TRBV5-1 and TRBJ1-4, is as follows: KAGVTQTPRYLIKTRGQQVTLSCSPISGHRSVSWYQQTPGQGLQFLFEYFSETQRNKGNFPGRFSGRQFSNSRSEMNVSTLELGDSALYLCASRGRGANEKLFFGSGTQLSVL.

The chain carries TRBV29-1 and TRBJ2-4; possibly TRBD2 for D (6 bases). Germline loops: CDR1 SQVTM, CDR2 ANQGSEA. The V end lost 3 bases, the J end lost 0 bases, and 15 bases lay between the germline ends. The CDR3 length is 16 residues. The CDR3 loop is CSVEGGLGLAKNIQYF. The CDR3 coding sequence is TGCAGCGTTGAGGGAGGCCTGGGGTTAGCCAAAAACATTCAGTACTTC.

This chain connects TRBV4-1 to TRBJ1-1; D call uncertain. The V gene's germline CDR1 is MGHRA and CDR2 YSYEKL. Trimming removed 3 bases from V and 2 bases from J, with 4 bases in between. This CDR3 is 12 amino acids long. The CDR3 bases are TGCGCCAGCAGCCAGGGCAACACTGAAGCTTTCTTT. Translation: CASSQGNTEAFF.

The chain carries TRBV28 and TRBJ1-2, with D possibly TRBD1 on 5 matching bases. CDR1 is MDHEN, CDR2 SYDVKM, per germline. The CDR3 runs to 15 residues. V gave up 4 bases and J gave up 8 bases, with 20 bases separating them. The CDR3 nucleotides are TGTGCCAGCAGTTGGGGCTCAACCTCTCTGAGGGGCTACACCTTC. It is translated as CASSWGSTSLRGYTF.

The CDR3 nucleotides read TGTGCCAGTACCGGCGGAGAGACAGGGTACGATGGCTACACCTTC. Protein product: CASTGGETGYDGYTF. The chain is built from TRBV19 and TRBJ1-2; 7 nucleotides align to TRBD1. This CDR3 is built from 15 residues. The V gene end was trimmed by 7 bases and the J gene end by 6 bases; junction bases not matched to a gene: 14. From germline, CDR1 is LNHDA and CDR2 SQIVND (reference sequence).

This rearrangement joins TRBV27 to TRBJ2-5, with TRBD1 identical over 9 bases. Germline CDR1 reads MNHEY; CDR2 reads SMNVEV (reference sequence). V lost 6 bases to trimming and J lost 6 bases; unmatched junction nucleotides: 5. This CDR3 is 13 amino acids long. The CDR3 DNA is TGTGCCAGCAGAACCGGGACAGGGAAGACCCAGTACTTC. As protein: CASRTGTGKTQYF.

The chain couples TRBV4-1 to TRBJ1-6; D not certain. The length of the CDR3 is 16 residues. CDR1 is MGHRA and CDR2 is YSYEKL in the germline V gene. Deletions cut 6 bases from V and 0 bases from J, with 12 bases between. The DNA for the CDR3 is TGCGCCAGCAGACCAGCGGCAAGCTCCTATAATTCACCCCTCCACTTT. As protein: CASRPAASSYNSPLHF.

The chain has TRBV5-8 and TRBJ1-5; D remains unclear. The CDR3 is 12 residues long. V was trimmed by 2 bases and J by 4 bases, leaving 4 bases between them. Germline CDR1 and CDR2: SGHTS and YDEGEE. The CDR3 DNA sequence: TGTGCCAGCAGCTTACATAATCAGCCCCAGCATTTT. Protein sequence: CASSLHNQPQHF.

The V and J genes are TRBV7-8 and TRBJ1-2, with D unclear. V was shortened by 0 bases and J by 4 bases, with 15 bases between the two germline ends. The CDR3 consists of 16 residues. Germline V gives CDR1 SGHVS, CDR2 FQNEAQ. The CDR3 region has the DNA TGTGCCAGCAGCTTAGCCAGAGCTAGCGTGGTCTATGGCTACACCTTC. Its translation is CASSLARASVVYGYTF.

This rearrangement joins TRBV7-9 to TRBJ2-7; 7 bases are shared with TRBD2. This CDR3 contains 13 residues. V was pared by 5 bases and J by 1 base, with 2 bases of the junction left unmatched. In germline, CDR1 is SEHNR, CDR2 FQNEAQ (reference sequence). The chain's CDR3 is CASSHSGSYEQYF. In DNA, the CDR3 is TGTGCCAGCAGCCATAGCGGGTCCTACGAGCAGTACTTC.

This chain links TRBV5-1 with TRBJ1-3; tentative D call: TRBD1 (5 bases). Germline CDR1 reads SGHRS; CDR2 reads YFSETQ. This CDR3 comprises 17 residues. With 0 bases removed from V and 0 bases from J, the gap between germline ends came to 13 bases. CDR3 residues: CASSLVGGGSSGNTIYF. The CDR3 DNA reads as TGCGCCAGCAGCTTGGTCGGGGGAGGGAGCTCTGGAAACACCATATATTTT.

The CDR3 sequence: CASNTGQGGYGYTF. The CDR3 coding sequence is TGTGCCAGCAACACGGGACAGGGGGGCTATGGCTACACCTTC. The chain uses TRBV6-1 and TRBJ1-2; the match to TRBD1 covers 11 bases. The V gene end was trimmed by 7 bases and the J gene end by 4 bases; junction bases not matched to a gene: 5. CDR3 size: 14 residues. Germline CDR1 reads MNHNS; CDR2 reads SASEGT.

The J gene is TRBJ1-4, the V gene TRBV28; TRBD1 is a possible D gene (6 bases). The CDR3 has 13 residues. Trimming stripped 8 bases from V and 7 bases from J, with 14 bases between. CDR1 and CDR2 (germline): MDHEN, SYDVKM. CDR3 amino acids: CASHQGLGEKLFF. The CDR3 DNA sequence: TGTGCCAGCCATCAGGGGCTAGGTGAAAAACTGTTTTTT.

This clone has just a few counts. The CDR3 is CASKQGAAGTQYF. The CDR3 DNA follows: TGTGCCAGCAAACAGGGGGCCGCTGGTACGCAGTATTTT. The chain uses TRBV27 and TRBJ2-3, with 9 bases fitting TRBD1. CDR1 and CDR2 from the germline V gene are MNHEY and SMNVEV (reference sequence). J lost 8 bases, V lost 7 bases, and 7 bases had no gene match. This CDR3 has 13 residues.

This chain links TRBV7-9 with TRBJ2-3; TRBD2 matches at 7 bases. This CDR3 comprises 17 residues. Germline-derived CDR1 and CDR2 are SEHNR and FQNEAQ (reference sequence). Losses at the gene ends were 0 bases for V and 0 bases for J; bases not matched to a gene: 6. CDR3 bases: TGTGCCAGCAGCTTAGCGGGGGGGACTAAAAGCACAGATACGCAGTATTTT. As protein: CASSLAGGTKSTDTQYF.

The rearrangement links TRBV19 to TRBJ1-6; 7 nucleotides line up with TRBD1. The CDR3 spans 14 residues. With 3 bases clipped from V and 15 bases from J, the junction kept 11 bases outside the gene matches. Germline CDR1 LNHDA, CDR2 SQIVND (reference sequence). The DNA for the CDR3 is TGTGCCAGTAGTATCACAGGGGCCTGGGAAAACCTCCACTTT. Residues: CASSITGAWENLHF.

CDR3 nucleotides: TGCGCCAGCAGCTTGCTGGGGACAGGGGGCGGGGGCACAGATACGCAGTATTTT. As protein: CASSLLGTGGGGTDTQYF. The gene calls are TRBV5-1 and TRBJ2-3; TRBD1 aligns across 12 bases. This CDR3 spans 18 amino acids. Germline V gene sequence: CDR1 SGHRS, CDR2 YFSETQ. J gave up 1 base and V 1 base, and 7 bases lay outside the gene matches.

The rearrangement joins TRBV7-2 to TRBJ2-2; TRBD2 aligns across 7 bases. The V gene's germline CDR1 is SGHTA and CDR2 FQGNSA. With 1 base clipped from V and 6 bases from J, the junction kept 8 bases outside the gene matches. The CDR3 sequence is 16 residues long. The CDR3 is CASSLGGGSRSGELFF. CDR3 coding DNA: TGTGCCAGCAGCTTAGGGGGGGGGAGTAGGTCCGGGGAGCTGTTTTTT. The full variable domain, its missing parts supplied by reference TRBV7-2 and TRBJ2-2, is GAGVSQSPSNKVTEKGKDVELRCDPISGHTALYWYRQSLGQGLEFLIYFQGNSAPDKSGLPSDRFSAERTGGSVSTLTIQRTQQEDSAVYLCASSLGGGSRSGELFFGEGSRLTVL.

This clone was recorded only once. The chain employs TRBV7-6 and TRBJ2-5, with D maybe TRBD2 (6 bases). CDR3 length: 15 residues. Per the germline V gene, CDR1 is SGHVS and CDR2 is FNYEAQ. V lost 0 bases to trimming and J lost 5 bases, with 13 bases between them. CDR3 sequence reads: CASSLAGTPFETQYF. CDR3 coding DNA: TGTGCCAGCAGCTTAGCTGGGACTCCCTTTGAGACCCAGTACTTC.

On this clone: The junction shows a germline mismatch at one end, possibly a read error. The V call is TRBV29-1, the J call TRBJ1-1; D gene uncertain. The CDR3 covers 10 residues. Per the germline V gene, CDR1 is SQVTM and CDR2 is ANQGSEA. This CDR3 reads CSVGDTSWGF. The CDR3, as DNA: TGCAGCGTGGGAGACACCTCCTGGGGCTTT.

Remarks on this clone: Other DNA sequences in the same sample also yield this CDR3. This chain connects TRBV5-4 to TRBJ1-2; possibly TRBD1 for D (5 bases). The germline V gene encodes CDR1 SGHNT and CDR2 YYREEE (reference sequence). The CDR3 is 12 amino acids. The germline V and J ends were trimmed by 4 bases and 4 bases, with 8 bases remaining between them. CDR3 sequence reads: CASSPDSYGYTF. The CDR3 nucleotides read TGTGCCAGCAGCCCAGACAGCTATGGCTACACCTTC.

The rearrangement uses TRBV2 and TRBJ2-7; D may be TRBD2 (6 bases). There are 15 residues in the CDR3. The V gene lost 0 bases and the J gene lost 0 bases, with 9 bases spanning the gap. CDR1 and CDR2 from the germline V gene are SNHLY and FYNNEI. This CDR3 is CASSEAPGGSYEQYF. CDR3 sequence (DNA): TGTGCCAGCAGTGAAGCACCCGGGGGCTCCTACGAGCAGTACTTC.

This chain uses TRBV7-2 with TRBJ1-4; TRBD1 might be the D (5 bases). V was pared by 0 bases and J by 12 bases, with 8 bases between. CDR1 is SGHTA, CDR2 FQGNSA, per germline. The CDR3 loop spans 12 amino acids. CDR3 amino acids: CASSLAGGELFF. CDR3 DNA: TGTGCCAGCAGCTTAGCGGGGGGGGAACTGTTTTTT.

The gene calls are TRBV4-2 and TRBJ2-3; 8 nucleotides line up with TRBD1. The CDR3 is 17 amino acids. The junction had 14 bases not matched to a gene; V was cut back by 1 base and J by 8 bases. CDR1 is LGHNA and CDR2 is YNFKEQ in the germline V gene. The CDR3 sequence is CASSQGGSTGQGVTQYF. CDR3 DNA sequence: TGTGCCAGCAGCCAAGGGGGGTCCACTGGACAGGGTGTTACGCAGTATTTT.